The 7 T cell receptor beta chains given below trace back to one sample, sequenced in a study of T cells in Graves' hyperthyroidism and ophthalmopathy. Amplified regions were TCR beta CDR3 sequences from RNA transcripts. Researchers ran a first-round RT-PCR on the TCR CDR3 using the HTBI primer set. TCRdb passed the multiplex PCR reads through MiXCR, listing each CDR3 protein once. The data contain 450,000 to 600,000 distinct CDR3 sequences, 14% of them singletons. The material sequenced was blood. These receptors were collected from a middle-aged woman with Graves' hyperthyroidism.

This clonotype has only a few counts. This chain uses TRBV6-1 with TRBJ2-2, with unresolved D. Germline assignment: CDR1 MNHNS and CDR2 SASEGT. The CDR3 contains 16 residues. Trimming cost V 2 bases and J 2 bases, with 12 bases left between them. In nucleotides, the CDR3 is TGTGCCAGCAGTGAATCCAGCGCCATTAACACCGGGGAGCTGTTTTTT. Protein sequence: CASSESSAINTGELFF.

This clonotype was seen at least ten times. This sequence joins TRBV10-3 and TRBJ2-5; TRBD1 is a possible D gene (5 bases). V was shortened by 8 bases and J by 5 bases, with 9 bases between the two germline ends. The length of the CDR3 is 11 residues. CDR1 is ENHRY and CDR2 is SYGVKD in the germline V gene. The CDR3, as DNA: TGTGCCATCTCGACAGAGGAGACCCAGTACTTC. It is translated as CAISTEETQYF.

To note about this clonotype: Because the CDR3 is missing its conserved closing phenylalanine or tryptophan, this is likely a read error. The J gene is TRBJ2-1, the V gene TRBV9; 8 bases align to TRBD2. The CDR3 totals 15 residues. Germline V lookup: CDR1 SGDLS, CDR2 YYNGEE. V lost 4 bases to trimming and J lost 5 bases; unmatched junction nucleotides: 8. The CDR3 here is CASSRQSGRNNEQFS. The CDR3 nucleotides read TGTGCCAGCAGCCGCCAGAGCGGGAGAAACAATGAGCAGTTCTCC.

This clonotype was observed many times. This chain connects TRBV5-1 to TRBJ1-1; 8 bases are shared with TRBD1. Germline CDR1 SGHRS, CDR2 YFSETQ. CDR3 size: 14 residues. After removal of 0 bases from V and 6 bases from J, the junction contained 4 bases not matched to a gene. CDR3 loop: CASSLESRGPEAFF. CDR3 nucleotides: TGCGCCAGCAGCTTGGAGAGCAGGGGGCCTGAAGCTTTCTTT.

This clonotype showed up just a few times. This chain links TRBV28 with TRBJ2-1, with D perhaps TRBD1 (5 bases). Germline V gives CDR1 MDHEN, CDR2 SYDVKM. The CDR3 contains 13 residues. V was pared by 6 bases and J by 8 bases, with 14 bases between. The CDR3 loop is CASSPLRVHEQFF. The CDR3 nucleotides are TGTGCCAGCAGCCCCCTCAGGGTTCATGAGCAGTTCTTC. Full variable domain (remainder filled in from reference TRBV28 and TRBJ2-1): DVKVTQSSRYLVKRTGEKVFLECVQDMDHENMFWYRQDPGLGLRLIYFSYDVKMKEKGDIPEGYSVSREKKERFSLILESASTNQTSMYLCASSPLRVHEQFFGPGTRLTVL.

This clonotype was observed many times. The chain is built from TRBV28 and TRBJ1-1, with a possible D match to TRBD1 (5 bases). With 1 base removed from V and 4 bases from J, the gap between germline ends came to 7 bases. The CDR3 has 13 residues. Germline CDR1 MDHEN, CDR2 SYDVKM. The chain's CDR3 is CASSLSGPTEAFF. CDR3 coding DNA: TGTGCCAGCAGTTTATCAGGGCCCACTGAAGCTTTCTTT.

This clonotype was detected many times. The chain combines TRBV9 with TRBJ2-7, with 7 bases identical to TRBD1. Trimming removed 3 bases from V and 2 bases from J; junction bases left unmatched: 8. Germline CDR1 reads SGDLS; CDR2 reads YYNGEE. CDR3 size: 15 residues. DNA of the CDR3: TGTGCCAGCAGCGGACGACAGGGATTGACCTACGAGCAGTACTTC. As protein: CASSGRQGLTYEQYF.